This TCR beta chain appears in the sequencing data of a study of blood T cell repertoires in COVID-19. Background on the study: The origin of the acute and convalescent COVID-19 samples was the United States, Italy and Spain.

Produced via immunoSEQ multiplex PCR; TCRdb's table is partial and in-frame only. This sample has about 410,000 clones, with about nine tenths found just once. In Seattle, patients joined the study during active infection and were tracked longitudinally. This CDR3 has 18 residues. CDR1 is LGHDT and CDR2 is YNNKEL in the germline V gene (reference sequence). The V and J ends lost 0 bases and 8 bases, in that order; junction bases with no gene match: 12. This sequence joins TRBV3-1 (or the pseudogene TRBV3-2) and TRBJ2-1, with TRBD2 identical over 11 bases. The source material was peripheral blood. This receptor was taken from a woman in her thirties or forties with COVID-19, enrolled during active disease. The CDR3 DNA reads TGTGCCAGCAGCCAAGAGAACTGTGCTAGCGGGGGGTTCGATGAGCAGTTCTTC. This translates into CASSQENCASGGFDEQFF.